Presented here are 13 T cell receptor beta chains from one specimen sequenced in a study of T-cell memory formation after mild COVID-19. MiXCR, applied by TCRdb to the 5' RACE reads, yields one record per CDR3 protein. This table holds approximately 450,000 distinct CDR3 sequences, 15% to 20% found once. Sequenced input: PBMCs or a T cell subset sorted from them (not recorded which). Receptors were obtained from an adult woman who had mild COVID-19 (a few samples of this study predate the infection). Cell type and time point are not known.

V is TRBV27 and J is TRBJ2-7, with D perhaps matching TRBD1 (5 bases). The CDR3 is made up of 14 amino acids. Germline CDR1 is MNHEY and CDR2 is SMNVEV (reference sequence). V shed 2 bases and J shed 3 bases, with 11 bases lying between them. CDR3 sequence (DNA): TGTGCCAGCAGTTTAGCAGGGCTCAACTACGAGCAGTACTTC. Protein sequence: CASSLAGLNYEQYF.

This clonotype was counted between two and nine times. The rearrangement links TRBV3-1 to TRBJ2-1, with no clear D. V lost 4 bases and J 8 bases, leaving 9 bases between the germline ends. The germline V gene has CDR1 LGHDT and CDR2 YNNKEL (reference sequence). The CDR3 spans 12 residues. The DNA for the CDR3 is TGTGCCAGCAGCCCCCAGGCGGATGAGCAGTTCTTC. Encoded protein: CASSPQADEQFF.

The chain joins TRBV4-2 to TRBJ2-3; D remains unclear. CDR3 size: 15 residues. The germline CDR1 and CDR2 sequences are LGHNA and YNFKEQ. V was shortened by 0 bases and J by 1 base, with 8 bases between the two germline ends. CDR3 amino acids: CASSQDRSGTDTQYF. CDR3 in DNA: TGTGCCAGCAGCCAAGATAGAAGCGGCACAGATACGCAGTATTTT.

A few counts support this clonotype. This CDR3 reads CSVRVGFGSYEQYF. CDR3 sequence (DNA): TGCAGCGTCAGGGTTGGATTCGGCTCCTACGAGCAGTACTTC. The chain couples TRBV29-1 to TRBJ2-7, with D possibly being TRBD1 (5 bases). The CDR3 is 14 residues long. V was cut by 6 bases and J by 0 bases, with 15 bases left in between. Germline lookup yields CDR1 SQVTM and CDR2 ANQGSEA.

Details on this clonotype: Compared with germline, one end of the junction differs, possibly owing to a read error. The V gene is TRBV12-5, the J gene TRBJ1-1; D is possibly TRBD1 (5 bases). The CDR3 totals 12 residues. From germline, CDR1 is LGHNT and CDR2 FRNRAP. CDR3 sequence reads: CASGLGGGEAFF. CDR3 sequence (DNA): TGTGCTAGTGGATTGGGCGGGGGTGAAGCTTTCTTT.

The chain combines TRBV4-1 with TRBJ1-1; D remains unclear. V was shortened by 0 bases and J by 5 bases, with 10 bases between the two germline ends. Germline CDR1 and CDR2: MGHRA and YSYEKL. This CDR3 has 14 residues. The CDR3 DNA reads TGCGCCAGCAGCCAAGACGGGATTGGGACTGAAGCTTTCTTT. Its translation: CASSQDGIGTEAFF.

The chain recombines TRBV4-1 with TRBJ1-1; D remains ambiguous. V was pared by 2 bases and J by 11 bases, with 12 bases between. Germline lookup yields CDR1 MGHRA and CDR2 YSYEKL. This CDR3 has 12 residues. As DNA, the CDR3 is TGCGCCAGCAGCCAATTACATCTGCCGGCTTTCTTT. Residues: CASSQLHLPAFF.

The rearrangement joins TRBV3-1 to TRBJ1-1, with D possibly being TRBD1 (6 bases). The CDR3 is 15 amino acids. Germline CDR1 and CDR2: LGHDT and YNNKEL (reference sequence). Trimming removed 3 bases from V and 3 bases from J, with 14 bases in between. CDR3 loop: CASSHRDISDTEAFF. CDR3 DNA: TGTGCCAGCAGCCACCGGGACATCAGTGACACTGAAGCTTTCTTT.

This clonotype has just a few counts. The J gene is TRBJ2-3, the V gene TRBV24-1; D uncertain. The ends were cut back, 9 bases at V and 2 bases at J, with 11 bases in the middle. CDR3 length: 13 residues. The germline V gene has CDR1 KGHDR and CDR2 SFDVKD. The CDR3 DNA sequence: TGTGCCACCGGAGTCAGGTCCACAGATACGCAGTATTTT. Translation gives CATGVRSTDTQYF.

The chain combines TRBV20-1 with TRBJ2-7; 8 nucleotides align to TRBD1. The CDR3 has 15 amino acids. CDR1 is DFQATT and CDR2 is SNEGSKA in the germline V gene (reference sequence). Trimming took 5 bases from V and 1 from J; bases not matched to a gene: 10. CDR3 sequence: CSAGWTGKGSYEQYF. The CDR3 DNA reads TGCAGTGCTGGATGGACAGGGAAAGGGTCCTACGAGCAGTACTTC.

Only a few counts were recorded for this clonotype. The chain's CDR3 is CSASPGGTDTQYF. The CDR3 DNA follows: TGCAGTGCTAGTCCTGGGGGCACAGATACGCAGTATTTT. This chain connects TRBV20-1 to TRBJ2-3; D is ambiguous. Germline V gives CDR1 DFQATT, CDR2 SNEGSKA (reference sequence). CDR3 size: 13 residues. The germline V and J ends were trimmed by 3 bases and 1 base, with 8 bases remaining between them.

Here the CDR3 reads CASSLGTSAFYEQYF. Here the CDR3 DNA reads TGTGCCAGCAGCTTGGGGACTAGCGCGTTCTACGAGCAGTACTTC. J is TRBJ2-7 and V is TRBV11-2; 10 bases line up with TRBD2. Germline lookup yields CDR1 SGHAT and CDR2 FQNNGV. This CDR3 is 15 amino acids long. The V segment lost 3 bases and the J segment 3 bases; nucleotides outside the gene matches: 5.

The rearrangement joins TRBV5-1 to TRBJ2-3, with 11 positions matching TRBD2. Trimming at V came to 4 bases and at J to 2 bases, leaving 12 bases not matched to a gene. This CDR3 is built from 18 residues. Germline V gene sequence: CDR1 SGHRS, CDR2 YFSETQ. As DNA, the CDR3 is TGCGCCAGCAGCCAAGGGACTAGCGGCGACTATAACACAGATACGCAGTATTTT. This translates into CASSQGTSGDYNTDTQYF.